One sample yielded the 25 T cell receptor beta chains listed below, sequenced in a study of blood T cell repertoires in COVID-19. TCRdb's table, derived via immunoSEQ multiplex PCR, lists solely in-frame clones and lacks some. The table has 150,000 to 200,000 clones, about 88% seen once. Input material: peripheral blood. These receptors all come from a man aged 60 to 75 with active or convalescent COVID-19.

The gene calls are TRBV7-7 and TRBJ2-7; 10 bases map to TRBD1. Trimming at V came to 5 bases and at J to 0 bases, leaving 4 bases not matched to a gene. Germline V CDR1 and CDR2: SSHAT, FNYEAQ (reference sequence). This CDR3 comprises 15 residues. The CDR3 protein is CASSPGQGPSYEQYF. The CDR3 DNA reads TGTGCCAGCAGCCCGGGACAGGGGCCCTCCTACGAGCAGTACTTC.

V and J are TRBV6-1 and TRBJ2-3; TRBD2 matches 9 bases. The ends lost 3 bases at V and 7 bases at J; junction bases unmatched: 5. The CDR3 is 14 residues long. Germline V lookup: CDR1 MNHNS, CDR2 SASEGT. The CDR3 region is CASSEREGYNTQYF. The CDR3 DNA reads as TGTGCCAGCAGTGAGCGGGAGGGCTACAATACGCAGTATTTT.

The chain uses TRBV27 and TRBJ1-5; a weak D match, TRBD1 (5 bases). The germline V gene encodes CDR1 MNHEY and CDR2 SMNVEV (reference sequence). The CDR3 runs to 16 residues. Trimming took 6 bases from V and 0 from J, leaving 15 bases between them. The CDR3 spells CASRLGGPYSNQPQHF. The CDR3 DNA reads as TGTGCCAGCAGACTGGGGGGACCCTATAGCAATCAGCCCCAGCATTTT.

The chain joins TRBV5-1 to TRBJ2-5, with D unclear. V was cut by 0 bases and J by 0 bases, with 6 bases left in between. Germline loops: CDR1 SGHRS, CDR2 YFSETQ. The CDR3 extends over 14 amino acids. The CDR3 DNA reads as TGCGCCAGCAGCTTGGAACAGTACCAAGAGACCCAGTACTTC. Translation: CASSLEQYQETQYF.

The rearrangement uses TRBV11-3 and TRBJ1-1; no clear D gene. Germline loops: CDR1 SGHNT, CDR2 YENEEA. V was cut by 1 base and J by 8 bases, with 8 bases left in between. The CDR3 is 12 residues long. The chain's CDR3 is CASSLGGDEAFF. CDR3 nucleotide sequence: TGTGCCAGCAGCTTAGGCGGCGACGAAGCTTTCTTT.

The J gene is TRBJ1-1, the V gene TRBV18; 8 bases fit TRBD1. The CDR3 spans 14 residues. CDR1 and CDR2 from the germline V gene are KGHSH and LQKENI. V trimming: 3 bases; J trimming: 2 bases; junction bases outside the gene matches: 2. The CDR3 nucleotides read TGTGCCAGCTCACCTCAGGGGGCAAACACTGAAGCTTTCTTT. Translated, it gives CASSPQGANTEAFF. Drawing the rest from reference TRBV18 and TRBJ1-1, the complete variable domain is NAGVMQNPRHLVRRRGQEARLRCSPMKGHSHVYWYRQLPEEGLKFMVYLQKENIIDESGMPKERFSAEFPKEGPSILRIQQVVRGDSAAYFCASSPQGANTEAFFGQGTRLTVV.

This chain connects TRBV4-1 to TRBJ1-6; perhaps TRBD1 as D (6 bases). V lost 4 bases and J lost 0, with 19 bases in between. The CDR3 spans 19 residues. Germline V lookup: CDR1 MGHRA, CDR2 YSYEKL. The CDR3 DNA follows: TGCGCCAGCAGCCGAAACCAGAGGGGGGGGAGCTCCTATAATTCACCCCTCCACTTT. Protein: CASSRNQRGGSSYNSPLHF.

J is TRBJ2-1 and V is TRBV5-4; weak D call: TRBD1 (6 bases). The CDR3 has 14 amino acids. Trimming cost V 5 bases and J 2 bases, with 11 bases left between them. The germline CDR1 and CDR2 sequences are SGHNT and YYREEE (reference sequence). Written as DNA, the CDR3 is TGTGCCAGCAGGGACAGATCCGCCTACAATGAGCAGTTCTTC. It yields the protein CASRDRSAYNEQFF.

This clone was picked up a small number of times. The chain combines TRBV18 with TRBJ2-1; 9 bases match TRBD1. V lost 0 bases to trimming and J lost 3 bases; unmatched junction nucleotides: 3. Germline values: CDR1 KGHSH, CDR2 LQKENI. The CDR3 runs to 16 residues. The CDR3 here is CASSPPQGAFYNEQFF. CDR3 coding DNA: TGTGCCAGCTCACCACCACAGGGGGCCTTCTACAATGAGCAGTTCTTC.

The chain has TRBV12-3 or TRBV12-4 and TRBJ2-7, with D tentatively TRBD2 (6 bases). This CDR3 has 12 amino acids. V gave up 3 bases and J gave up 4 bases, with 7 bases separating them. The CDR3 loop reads CASSLEGYEQYF. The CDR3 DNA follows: TGTGCCAGCAGTTTGGAGGGTTACGAGCAGTACTTC.

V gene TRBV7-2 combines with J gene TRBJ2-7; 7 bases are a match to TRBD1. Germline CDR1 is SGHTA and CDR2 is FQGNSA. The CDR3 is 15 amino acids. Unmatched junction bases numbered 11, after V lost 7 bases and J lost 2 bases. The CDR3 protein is CASTVDRTRTYEQYF. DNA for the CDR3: TGTGCCAGCACCGTGGACAGGACGAGGACCTACGAGCAGTACTTC.

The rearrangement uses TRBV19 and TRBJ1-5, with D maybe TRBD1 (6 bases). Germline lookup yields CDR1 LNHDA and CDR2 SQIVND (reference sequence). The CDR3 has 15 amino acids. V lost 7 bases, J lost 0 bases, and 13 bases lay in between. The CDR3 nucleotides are TGTGCCAGTACTCAGGGGATGCTTAGCAATCAGCCCCAGCATTTT. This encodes CASTQGMLSNQPQHF. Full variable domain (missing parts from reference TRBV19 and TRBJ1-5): DGGITQSPKYLFRKEGQNVTLSCEQNLNHDAMYWYRQDPGQGLRLIYYSQIVNDFQKGDIAEGYSVSREKKESFPLTVTSAQKNPTAFYLCASTQGMLSNQPQHFGDGTRLSIL.

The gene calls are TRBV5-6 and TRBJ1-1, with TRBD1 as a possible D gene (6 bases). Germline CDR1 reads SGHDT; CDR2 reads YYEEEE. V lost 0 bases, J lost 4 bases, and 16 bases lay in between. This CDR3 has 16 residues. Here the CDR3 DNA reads TGTGCCAGCAGCTTGGCAAGGGACATACGGACCACTGAAGCTTTCTTT. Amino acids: CASSLARDIRTTEAFF.

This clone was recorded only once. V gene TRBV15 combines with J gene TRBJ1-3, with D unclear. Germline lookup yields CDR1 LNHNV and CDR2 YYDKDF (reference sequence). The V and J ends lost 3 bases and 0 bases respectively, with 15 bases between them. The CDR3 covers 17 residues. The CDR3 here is CATSRGVTDYSGNTIYF. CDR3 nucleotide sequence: TGTGCCACCAGCAGGGGAGTGACTGATTACTCTGGAAACACCATATATTTT.

The CDR3 loop reads CATSRDTGRAFF. Written as DNA, the CDR3 is TGTGCCACCAGCAGAGATACAGGGAGAGCTTTCTTT. This sequence joins TRBV15 and TRBJ1-1, with a possible D match to TRBD1 (6 bases). There are 12 residues in the CDR3. The V end was cut by 0 bases, the J end by 10 bases, with 9 bases between. The germline CDR1 and CDR2 sequences are LNHNV and YYDKDF (reference sequence).

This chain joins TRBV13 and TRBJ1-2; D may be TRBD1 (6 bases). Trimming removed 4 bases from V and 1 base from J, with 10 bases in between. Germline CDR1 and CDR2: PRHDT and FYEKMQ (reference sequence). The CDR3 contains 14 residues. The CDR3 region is CASSSQGINYGYTF. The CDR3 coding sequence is TGTGCCAGCAGCTCCCAGGGGATTAACTATGGCTACACCTTC.

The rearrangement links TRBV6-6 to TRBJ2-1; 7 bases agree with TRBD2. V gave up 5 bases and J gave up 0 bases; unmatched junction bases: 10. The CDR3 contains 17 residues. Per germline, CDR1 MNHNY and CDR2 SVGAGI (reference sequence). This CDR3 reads CASSRISGVSSYNEQFF. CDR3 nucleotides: TGTGCCAGCAGTCGGATAAGCGGGGTTAGCTCCTACAATGAGCAGTTCTTC.

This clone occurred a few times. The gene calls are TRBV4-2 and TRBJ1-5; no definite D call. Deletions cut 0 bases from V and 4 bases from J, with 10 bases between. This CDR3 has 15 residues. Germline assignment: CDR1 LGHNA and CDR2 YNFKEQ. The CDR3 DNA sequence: TGTGCCAGCAGCCAAGAGGGGAGGAAGAATCAGCCCCAGCATTTT. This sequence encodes CASSQEGRKNQPQHF.

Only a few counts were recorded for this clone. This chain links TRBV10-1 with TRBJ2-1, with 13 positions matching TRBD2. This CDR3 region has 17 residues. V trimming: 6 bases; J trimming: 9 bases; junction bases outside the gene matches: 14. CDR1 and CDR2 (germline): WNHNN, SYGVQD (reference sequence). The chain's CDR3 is CASSGLAGATPTSEQFF. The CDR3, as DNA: TGCGCCAGCAGCGGACTAGCGGGAGCAACCCCTACAAGTGAGCAGTTCTTC.

The CDR3 region has the DNA TGTGCCACCAGTGACACTAGCGGGAGGGCCTACAATGAGCAGTTCTTC. Encoded protein: CATSDTSGRAYNEQFF. The J gene is TRBJ2-1, the V gene TRBV24-1, with 13 bases aligning to TRBD2. J was trimmed by 2 bases and V by 4 bases; bases with no gene match: 1. The CDR3 is 16 amino acids. Germline-derived CDR1 and CDR2 are KGHDR and SFDVKD.

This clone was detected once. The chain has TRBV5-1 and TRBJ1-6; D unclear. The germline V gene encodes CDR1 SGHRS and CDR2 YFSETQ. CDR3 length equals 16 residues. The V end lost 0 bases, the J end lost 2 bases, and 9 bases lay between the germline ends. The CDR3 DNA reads TGCGCCAGCAGCTTGGCCACGGGGACCTATAATTCACCCCTCCACTTT. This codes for CASSLATGTYNSPLHF.

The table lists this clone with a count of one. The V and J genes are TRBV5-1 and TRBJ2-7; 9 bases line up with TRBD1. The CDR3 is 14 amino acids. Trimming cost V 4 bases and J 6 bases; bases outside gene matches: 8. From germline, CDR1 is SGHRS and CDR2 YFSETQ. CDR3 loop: CASSAGTGRGEQYF. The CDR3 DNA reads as TGCGCCAGCAGCGCCGGGACAGGGAGAGGCGAGCAGTACTTC.

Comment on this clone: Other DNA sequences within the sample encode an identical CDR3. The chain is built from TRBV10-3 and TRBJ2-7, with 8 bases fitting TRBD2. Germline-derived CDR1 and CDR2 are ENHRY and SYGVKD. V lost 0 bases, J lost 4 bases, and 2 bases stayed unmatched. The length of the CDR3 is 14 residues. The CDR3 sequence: CAISESAGGYEQYF. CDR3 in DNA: TGTGCCATCAGTGAGTCGGCGGGGGGATACGAGCAGTACTTC.

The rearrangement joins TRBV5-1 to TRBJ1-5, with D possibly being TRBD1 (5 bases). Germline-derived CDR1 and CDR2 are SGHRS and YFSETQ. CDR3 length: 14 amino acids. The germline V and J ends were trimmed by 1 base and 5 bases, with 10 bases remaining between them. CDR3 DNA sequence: TGCGCCAGCAGCTTGTCTGGGGGGGATCAGCCCCAGCATTTT. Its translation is CASSLSGGDQPQHF.

CDR3 sequence: CAISRTATNEKLFF. The DNA for the CDR3 is TGTGCCATCAGCCGGACAGCCACTAATGAAAAACTGTTTTTT. This sequence joins TRBV10-3 and TRBJ1-4; the D gene is possibly TRBD1 (6 bases). Trimming stripped 6 bases from V and 2 bases from J, with 10 bases between. The CDR3 has 14 amino acids. CDR1 and CDR2 (germline): ENHRY, SYGVKD.